A single sample gave rise to the 19 T cell receptor beta chains below, sequenced in a study of control samples from healthy donors and cancer patients. This table comes from immunoSEQ multiplex PCR, and its TCRdb copy is limited to in-frame clones, with some not included. This table holds roughly 150,000 clones, 92% found once. The sample comprised blood. These receptors were collected from a woman aged 25 to 45 in good health.

This chain uses TRBV6-1 with TRBJ1-3, with 9 bases identical to TRBD1. V lost 1 base and J lost 3; bases outside the gene matches: 4. CDR3 length equals 16 residues. CDR1 and CDR2 (germline): MNHNS, SASEGT. The CDR3 protein is CASSEGGQGRGNTIYF. CDR3 in DNA: TGTGCCAGCAGTGAAGGGGGACAGGGACGTGGAAACACCATATATTTT.

The chain employs TRBV4-1 and TRBJ1-5; the match to TRBD1 covers 7 bases. This CDR3 contains 14 residues. Germline V gives CDR1 MGHRA, CDR2 YSYEKL. The V and J ends lost 4 bases and 4 bases, in that order; junction bases with no gene match: 4. The CDR3 reads CASSRDSLNQPQHF. The CDR3 DNA reads as TGCGCCAGCAGCCGGGACAGCTTGAATCAGCCCCAGCATTTT.

In its sample, this clone was seen a few times. The rearrangement links TRBV4-3 to TRBJ1-5; D unresolved. The germline gives CDR1 LGHNA, CDR2 YSLEER. CDR3 length: 13 residues. Trimming shortened V by 4 bases and J by 7 bases, and 11 bases separated the two germline ends. The DNA for the CDR3 is TGCGCCAGCAGCCCGGAGCCGGGGCAGCCCCAGCATTTT. It translates to CASSPEPGQPQHF.

The genes are TRBV27 and TRBJ2-1, with 14 bases lining up with TRBD2. V shed 4 bases and J 6 bases; nucleotides not matched to a gene: 11. CDR1 and CDR2 (germline): MNHEY, SMNVEV (reference sequence). The CDR3 has 18 residues. This chain's CDR3 is CASSSPGLAGVLANEQFF. CDR3 nucleotides: TGTGCCAGCAGTTCACCGGGACTAGCGGGAGTTCTTGCCAATGAGCAGTTCTTC.

The rearrangement joins TRBV27 to TRBJ1-4; D not certain. Trimming took 2 bases from V and 7 from J, leaving 14 bases between them. CDR3 length equals 15 residues. Germline-derived CDR1 and CDR2 are MNHEY and SMNVEV (reference sequence). CDR3 DNA sequence: TGTGCCAGCAGTTTAGGAGCCAGTCAAGGTGAAAAACTGTTTTTT. Translation: CASSLGASQGEKLFF. Using reference TRBV27 and TRBJ1-4 for the parts outside the CDR3, the full variable domain is EAQVTQNPRYLITVTGKKLTVTCSQNMNHEYMSWYRQDPGLGLRQIYYSMNVEVTDKGDVPEGYKVSRKEKRNFPLILESPSPNQTSLYFCASSLGASQGEKLFFGSGTQLSVL.

The rearrangement joins TRBV19 to TRBJ1-2, with TRBD1 matching 7 bases. The CDR3 extends over 12 amino acids. From germline, CDR1 is LNHDA and CDR2 SQIVND (reference sequence). V lost 7 bases to trimming and J lost 6 bases; unmatched junction nucleotides: 5. CDR3 protein: CASTRQGHGYTF. CDR3 nucleotide sequence: TGTGCCAGTACAAGACAGGGCCATGGCTACACCTTC.

The chain joins TRBV28 to TRBJ2-6; D unresolved. V gave up 4 bases and J gave up 0 bases, with 4 bases separating them. In germline, CDR1 is MDHEN, CDR2 SYDVKM. The CDR3 is 14 residues long. In DNA form, the CDR3 reads TGTGCCAGCAGTTCCCACTCTGGGGCCAACGTCCTGACTTTC. This gives the protein CASSSHSGANVLTF.

In its sample, this clone was seen once. The chain carries TRBV4-3 and TRBJ2-1, with D tentatively TRBD1 or TRBD2 (6 bases each). The CDR3 covers 15 residues. Germline loops: CDR1 LGHNA, CDR2 YSLEER. Trimming removed 5 bases from V and 4 bases from J, with 15 bases in between. The chain's CDR3 is CASSLRGGGYNEQFF. For the CDR3, the DNA is TGCGCCAGCAGCTTACGTGGAGGGGGGTACAATGAGCAGTTCTTC.

The J gene is TRBJ2-5, the V gene TRBV15; no clear D gene. The CDR3 contains 17 residues. Germline V CDR1 and CDR2: LNHNV, YYDKDF (reference sequence). V dropped 2 bases and J dropped 1 base, with 17 bases sitting between them. This chain's CDR3 is CATSRLAQYFIQETQYF. For the CDR3, the DNA is TGTGCCACCAGCAGACTGGCCCAATACTTTATCCAAGAGACCCAGTACTTC.

This clone was seen just once. This chain links TRBV5-3 with TRBJ2-1; D is perhaps TRBD1 (6 bases). TRBV5-3 qualifies as an ORF whose function is uncertain. The ends were cut back, 7 bases at V and 6 bases at J, with 11 bases in the middle. The CDR3 contains 12 residues. The CDR3 loop is CARGDRSNEQFF. The CDR3 region has the DNA TGTGCCAGAGGCGACAGGAGCAATGAGCAGTTCTTC.

This sequence joins TRBV24-1 and TRBJ2-1; tentative D call: TRBD2 (6 bases). The germline gives CDR1 KGHDR, CDR2 SFDVKD. CDR3 length equals 10 residues. Between the trimmed V and J ends, which lost 10 bases and 12 bases, there was a span of 12 bases. For the CDR3, the DNA is TGTGCCACTCCCCCGCGGGGGCAGTTCTTC. It encodes CATPPRGQFF.

About this clone: The junction departs from the called germline gene at one end, perhaps through a read error. The genes are TRBV5-4 and TRBJ2-1; TRBD1 or TRBD2 may be the D gene (7 bases each). CDR3 length: 16 residues. Germline V gene lookup returns CDR1 SGHNT and CDR2 YYREEE (reference sequence). The DNA for the CDR3 is TGTGCCAGCAGCTTGGCCGGCAGGGGGGGCTACCATGAGCAGTTCTTC. As protein: CASSLAGRGGYHEQFF.

V gene TRBV6-5 combines with J gene TRBJ1-2; D uncertain. V lost 2 bases, J lost 3 bases, and 7 bases lay in between. Looked up from germline, CDR1 is MNHEY and CDR2 is SVGAGI. There are 13 residues in the CDR3. The CDR3 coding sequence is TGTGCCAGCAGTTACACAGCTTACTATGGCTACACCTTC. This codes for CASSYTAYYGYTF.

This chain connects TRBV18 to TRBJ2-6, with D tentatively TRBD1 (5 bases). V lost 6 bases, J lost 0 bases, and 9 bases lay in between. Germline assignment: CDR1 KGHSH and CDR2 LQKENI. CDR3 length: 15 amino acids. Here the CDR3 DNA reads TGTGCCAGCTCGCCAGGGTCCTCTGGGGCCAACGTCCTGACTTTC. Its protein is CASSPGSSGANVLTF.

This clone appeared once. The genes are TRBV12-3 or TRBV12-4 and TRBJ2-5, with D unresolved. The CDR3 consists of 13 residues. V was trimmed by 6 bases and J by 4 bases, leaving 12 bases between them. The CDR3 DNA reads as TGTGCCAGCAGCCCCGAGATAGGAGAGACCCAGTACTTC. Its protein is CASSPEIGETQYF.

The chain links TRBV19 to TRBJ1-5; no clear D. The germline V gene encodes CDR1 LNHDA and CDR2 SQIVND (reference sequence). CDR3 size: 15 residues. V lost 5 bases and J lost 2, with 13 bases in between. CDR3 coding DNA: TGTGCCAGTAGTCCAGACGGTATTGGCAATCAGCCCCAGCATTTT. Translating gives CASSPDGIGNQPQHF.

The genes are TRBV29-1 and TRBJ2-1, with 10 nucleotides matching TRBD2. This CDR3 has 20 residues. The germline CDR1 and CDR2 sequences are SQVTM and ANQGSEA. V shed 7 bases and J 0 bases; nucleotides not matched to a gene: 21. CDR3 nucleotide sequence: TGCAGCGCCATTAAGAGAGGGCCTAGCGGGAGTAGAAGCTCCTACAATGAGCAGTTCTTC. This codes for CSAIKRGPSGSRSSYNEQFF.

The J gene is TRBJ1-4, the V gene TRBV25-1, with D perhaps matching TRBD1 (5 bases). Trimming took off 8 bases at V and 5 bases at J, with 15 bases between the two ends. The CDR3 contains 14 residues. Germline V lookup: CDR1 MGHDK, CDR2 SYGVNS. CDR3 sequence reads: CASGGTLRNEKLFF. CDR3 coding DNA: TGTGCCAGCGGTGGGACGCTAAGAAATGAAAAACTGTTTTTT.

The gene calls are TRBV6-1 and TRBJ1-6, with 8 nucleotides matching TRBD1. The CDR3 has 15 amino acids. Germline assignment: CDR1 MNHNS and CDR2 SASEGT. V was clipped by 2 bases and J by 11 bases; unmatched bases: 8. The chain's CDR3 is CASSEHPQGGAPLHF. The CDR3 DNA sequence: TGTGCCAGCAGTGAACACCCACAGGGGGGCGCACCCCTCCACTTT.